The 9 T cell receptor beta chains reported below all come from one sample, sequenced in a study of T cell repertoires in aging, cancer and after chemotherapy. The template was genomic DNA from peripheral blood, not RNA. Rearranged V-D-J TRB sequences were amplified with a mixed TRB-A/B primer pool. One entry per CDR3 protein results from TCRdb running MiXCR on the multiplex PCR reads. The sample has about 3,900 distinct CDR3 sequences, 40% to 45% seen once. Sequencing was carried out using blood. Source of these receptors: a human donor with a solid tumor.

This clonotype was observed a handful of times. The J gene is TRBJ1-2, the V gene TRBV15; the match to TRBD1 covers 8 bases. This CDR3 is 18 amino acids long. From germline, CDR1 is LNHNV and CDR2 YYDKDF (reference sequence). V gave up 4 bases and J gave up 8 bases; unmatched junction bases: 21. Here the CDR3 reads CATSIPFKGAGGDDGYTF. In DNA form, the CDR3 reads TGTGCCACCAGCATACCCTTTAAGGGAGCAGGGGGCGATGACGGCTACACCTTC. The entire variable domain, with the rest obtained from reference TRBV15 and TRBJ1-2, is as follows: DAMVIQNPRYQVTQFGKPVTLSCSQTLNHNVMYWYQQKSSQAPKLLFHYYDKDFNNEADTPDNFQSRRPNTSFCFLDIRSPGLGDTAMYLCATSIPFKGAGGDDGYTFGSGTRLTVV.

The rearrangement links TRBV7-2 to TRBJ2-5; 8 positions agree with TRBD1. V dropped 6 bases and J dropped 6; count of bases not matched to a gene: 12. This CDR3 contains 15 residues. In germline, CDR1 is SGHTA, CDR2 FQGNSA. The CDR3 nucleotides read TGTGCCAGCAGTCAGGGGGCAGGGCGAAGCCAGACCCAGTACTTC. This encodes CASSQGAGRSQTQYF.

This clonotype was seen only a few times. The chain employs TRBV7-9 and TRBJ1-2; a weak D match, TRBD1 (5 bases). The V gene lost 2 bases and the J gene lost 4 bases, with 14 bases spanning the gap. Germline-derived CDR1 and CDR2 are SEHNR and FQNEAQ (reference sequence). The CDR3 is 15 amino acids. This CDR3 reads CASSLTGTSGYGYTF. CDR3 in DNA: TGTGCCAGCAGCTTAACCGGGACCTCGGGCTATGGCTACACCTTC.

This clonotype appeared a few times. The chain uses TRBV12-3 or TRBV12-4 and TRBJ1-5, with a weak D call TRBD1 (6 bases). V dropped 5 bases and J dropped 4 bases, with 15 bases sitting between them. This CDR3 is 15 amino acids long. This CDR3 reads CASSPKGVGNQPQHF. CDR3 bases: TGTGCCAGCAGTCCTAAGGGGGTTGGGAATCAGCCCCAGCATTTT.

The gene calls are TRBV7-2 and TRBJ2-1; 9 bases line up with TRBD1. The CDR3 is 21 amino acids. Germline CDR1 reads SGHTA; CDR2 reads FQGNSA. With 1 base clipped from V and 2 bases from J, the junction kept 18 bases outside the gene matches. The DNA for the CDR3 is TGTGCCAGCAGCTTAGAGCCTGGGACAGGGCTCAGCTACTCCCCCTACAATGAGCAGTTCTTC. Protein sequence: CASSLEPGTGLSYSPYNEQFF. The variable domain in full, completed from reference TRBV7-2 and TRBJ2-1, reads GAGVSQSPSNKVTEKGKDVELRCDPISGHTALYWYRQSLGQGLEFLIYFQGNSAPDKSGLPSDRFSAERTGGSVSTLTIQRTQQEDSAVYLCASSLEPGTGLSYSPYNEQFFGPGTRLTVL.

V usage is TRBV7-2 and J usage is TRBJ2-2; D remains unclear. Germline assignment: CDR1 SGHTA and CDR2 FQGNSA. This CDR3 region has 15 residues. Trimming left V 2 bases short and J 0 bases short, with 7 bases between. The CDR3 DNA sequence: TGTGCCAGCAGCTTACAGCGTTCGAACACCGGGGAGCTGTTTTTT. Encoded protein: CASSLQRSNTGELFF.

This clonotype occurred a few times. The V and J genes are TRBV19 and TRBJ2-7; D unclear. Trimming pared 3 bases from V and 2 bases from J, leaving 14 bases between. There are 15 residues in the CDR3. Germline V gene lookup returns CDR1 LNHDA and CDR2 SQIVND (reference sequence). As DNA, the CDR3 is TGTGCCAGTAGTATTAAGGACGGAGAGACCTACGAGCAGTACTTC. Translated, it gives CASSIKDGETYEQYF.

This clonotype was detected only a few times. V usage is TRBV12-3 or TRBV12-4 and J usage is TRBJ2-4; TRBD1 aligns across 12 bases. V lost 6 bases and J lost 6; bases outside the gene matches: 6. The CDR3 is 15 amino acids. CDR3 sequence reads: CASSQGQGAGNIQYF. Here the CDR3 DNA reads TGTGCCAGCAGCCAGGGACAGGGGGCTGGAAACATTCAGTACTTC.

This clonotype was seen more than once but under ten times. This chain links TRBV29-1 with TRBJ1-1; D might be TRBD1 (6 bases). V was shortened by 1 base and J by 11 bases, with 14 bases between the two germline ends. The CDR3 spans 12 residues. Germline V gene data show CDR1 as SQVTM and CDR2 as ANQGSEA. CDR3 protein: CSVEVWGAFAFF. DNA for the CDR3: TGCAGCGTTGAAGTTTGGGGGGCTTTTGCTTTCTTT.